Reported below is one TCR beta chain. Antigen unknown. Amplification used 60 Vbeta primers and 13 Jbeta primers. Some clones are missing from TCRdb's copy, which holds only in-frame ones; the method was immunoSEQ multiplex PCR. The sample totals approximately 130,000 clones. This sample is drawn from a study of cytomegalovirus exposure and HLA in healthy donors. Study in general: A previous analysis identified approximately 120 million unique TCR beta sequences derived from 180 million or so T cells. About 85 million unique TCRs from HLA-typed donors were held in an early release of data.

General study findings and limits: Reports state that TCR beta sequences accurately predicted most subjects' HLA-A and HLA-B alleles.

There are 11 residues in the CDR3. Trimming left V 6 bases short and J 13 bases short, with 17 bases between. CDR1 and CDR2 from the germline V gene are SQVTM and ANQGSEA. Unrecorded immune exposure was likely among donors, who were nominally healthy when sampled. This chain connects TRBV29-1 to TRBJ2-3; D not certain. Source material: PBMCs. This sequence was found in a woman aged 55-69 years in good health and CMV-seronegative. The CDR3, as DNA: TGCAGCGTCGCTAGTGAACGGAAAGAGTATTTT. Amino acid sequence: CSVASERKEYF.